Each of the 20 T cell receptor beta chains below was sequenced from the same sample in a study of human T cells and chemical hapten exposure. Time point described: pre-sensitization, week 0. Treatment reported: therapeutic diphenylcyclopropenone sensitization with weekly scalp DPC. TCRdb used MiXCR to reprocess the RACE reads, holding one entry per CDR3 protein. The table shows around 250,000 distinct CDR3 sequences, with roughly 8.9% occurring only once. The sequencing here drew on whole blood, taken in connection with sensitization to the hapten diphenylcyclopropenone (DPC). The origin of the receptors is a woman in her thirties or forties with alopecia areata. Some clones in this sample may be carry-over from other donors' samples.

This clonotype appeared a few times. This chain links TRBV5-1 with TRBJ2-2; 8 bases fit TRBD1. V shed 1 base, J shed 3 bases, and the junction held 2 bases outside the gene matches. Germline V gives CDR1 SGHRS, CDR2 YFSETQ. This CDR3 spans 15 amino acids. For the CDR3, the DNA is TGCGCCAGCAGCTTGACAGGGGGAGACACCGGGGAGCTGTTTTTT. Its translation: CASSLTGGDTGELFF.

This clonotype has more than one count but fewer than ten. CDR3 in amino acids: CATSDLPSGRGTDTQYF. As DNA, the CDR3 is TGTGCCACCAGTGATCTACCTAGCGGGAGAGGTACAGATACGCAGTATTTT. V gene TRBV24-1 combines with J gene TRBJ2-3, with TRBD2 matching 10 bases. CDR3 length: 17 amino acids. Looked up from germline, CDR1 is KGHDR and CDR2 is SFDVKD. J gave up 3 bases and V 3 bases, and 8 bases lay outside the gene matches.

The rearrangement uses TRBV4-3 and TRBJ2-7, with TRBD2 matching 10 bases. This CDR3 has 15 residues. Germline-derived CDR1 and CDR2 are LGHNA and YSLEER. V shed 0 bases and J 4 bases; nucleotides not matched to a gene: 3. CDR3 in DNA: TGCGCCAGCAGCCAAGATAGCGGGGGGACTTACGAGCAGTACTTC. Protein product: CASSQDSGGTYEQYF.

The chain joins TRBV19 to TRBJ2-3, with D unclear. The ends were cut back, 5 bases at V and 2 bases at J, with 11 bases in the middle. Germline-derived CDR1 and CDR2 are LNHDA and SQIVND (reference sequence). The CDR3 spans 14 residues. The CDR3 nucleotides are TGTGCCAGTAGTGGTTACCCACTCACAGATACGCAGTATTTT. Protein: CASSGYPLTDTQYF.

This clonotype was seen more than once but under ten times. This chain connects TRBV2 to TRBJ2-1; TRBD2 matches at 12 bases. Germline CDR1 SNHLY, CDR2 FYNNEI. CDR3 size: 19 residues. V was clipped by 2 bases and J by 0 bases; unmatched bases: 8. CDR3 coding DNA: TGTGCCAGCAGTGAAAGTAGACTAGCGGGAGCTCCCTCCTACAATGAGCAGTTCTTC. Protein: CASSESRLAGAPSYNEQFF.

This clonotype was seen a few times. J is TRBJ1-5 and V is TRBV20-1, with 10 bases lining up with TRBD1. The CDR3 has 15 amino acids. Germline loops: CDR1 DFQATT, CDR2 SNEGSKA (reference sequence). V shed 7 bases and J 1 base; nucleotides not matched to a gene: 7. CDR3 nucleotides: TGCAGTGTCCCTCCGGGACAGGGGAGCAATCAGCCCCAGCATTTT. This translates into CSVPPGQGSNQPQHF.

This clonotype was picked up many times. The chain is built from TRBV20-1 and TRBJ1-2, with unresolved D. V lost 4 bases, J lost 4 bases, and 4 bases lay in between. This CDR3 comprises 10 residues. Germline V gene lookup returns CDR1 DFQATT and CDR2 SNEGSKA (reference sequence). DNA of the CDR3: TGCAGTGCTAACCCCTATGGCTACACCTTC. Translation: CSANPYGYTF.

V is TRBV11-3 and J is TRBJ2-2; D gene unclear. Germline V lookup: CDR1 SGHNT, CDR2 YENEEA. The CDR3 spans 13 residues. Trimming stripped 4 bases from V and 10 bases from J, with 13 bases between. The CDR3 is CASSSPSKVELFF. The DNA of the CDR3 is TGTGCCAGCAGCTCCCCCTCTAAGGTGGAGCTGTTTTTT.

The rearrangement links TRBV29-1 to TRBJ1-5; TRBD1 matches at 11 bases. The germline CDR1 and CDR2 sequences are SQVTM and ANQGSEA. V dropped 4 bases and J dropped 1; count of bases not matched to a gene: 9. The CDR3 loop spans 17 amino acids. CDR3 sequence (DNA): TGCAGCGTTGTATTTGGACAGGGGGCATGGAGCAATCAGCCCCAGCATTTT. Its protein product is CSVVFGQGAWSNQPQHF.

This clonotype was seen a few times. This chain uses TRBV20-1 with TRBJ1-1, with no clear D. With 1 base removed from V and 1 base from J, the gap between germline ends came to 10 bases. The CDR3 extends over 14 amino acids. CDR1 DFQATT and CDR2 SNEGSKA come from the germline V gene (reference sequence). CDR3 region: CSARVGSPNTEAFF. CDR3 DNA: TGCAGTGCTAGAGTAGGCAGCCCGAACACTGAAGCTTTCTTT.

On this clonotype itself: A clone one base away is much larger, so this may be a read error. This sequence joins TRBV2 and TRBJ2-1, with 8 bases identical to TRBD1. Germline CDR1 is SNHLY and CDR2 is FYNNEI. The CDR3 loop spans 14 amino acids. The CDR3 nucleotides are TGTGCCAGCAGCGCCGGACAGGGAGGCAATGAGCAGATCTTC. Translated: CASSAGQGGNEQIF.

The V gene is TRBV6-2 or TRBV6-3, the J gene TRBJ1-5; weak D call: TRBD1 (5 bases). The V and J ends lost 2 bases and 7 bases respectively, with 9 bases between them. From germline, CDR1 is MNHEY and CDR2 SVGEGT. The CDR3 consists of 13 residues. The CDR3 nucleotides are TGTGCCAGCAGTTACGACCGGGGGCAGCCCCAGCATTTT. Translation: CASSYDRGQPQHF.

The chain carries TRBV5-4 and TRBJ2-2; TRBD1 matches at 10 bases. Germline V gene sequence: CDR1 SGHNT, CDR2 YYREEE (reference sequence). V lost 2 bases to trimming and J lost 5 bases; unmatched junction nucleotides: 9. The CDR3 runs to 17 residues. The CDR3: CASSFPPGQGKTGELFF. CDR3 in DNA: TGTGCCAGCAGCTTTCCCCCGGGACAGGGGAAAACCGGGGAGCTGTTTTTT.

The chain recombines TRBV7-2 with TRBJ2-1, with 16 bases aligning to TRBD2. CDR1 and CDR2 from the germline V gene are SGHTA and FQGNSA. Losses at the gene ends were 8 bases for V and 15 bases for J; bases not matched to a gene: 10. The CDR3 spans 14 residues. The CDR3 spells CASRPGLAGGQPFF. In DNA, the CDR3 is TGTGCCAGCCGCCCGGGACTAGCGGGAGGGCAGCCGTTCTTC.

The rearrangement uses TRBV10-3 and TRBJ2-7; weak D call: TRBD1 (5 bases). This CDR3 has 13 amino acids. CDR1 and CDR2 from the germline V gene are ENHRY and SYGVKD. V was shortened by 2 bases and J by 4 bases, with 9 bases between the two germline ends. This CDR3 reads CAISEGQMYEQYF. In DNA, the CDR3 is TGTGCCATCAGTGAGGGACAAATGTACGAGCAGTACTTC.

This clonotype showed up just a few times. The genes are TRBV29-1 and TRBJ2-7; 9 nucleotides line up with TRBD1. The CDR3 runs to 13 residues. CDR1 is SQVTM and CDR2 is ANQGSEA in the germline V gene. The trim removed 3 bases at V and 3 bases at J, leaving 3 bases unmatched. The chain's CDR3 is CSVEGQGYYEQYF. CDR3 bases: TGCAGCGTTGAGGGACAGGGCTACTACGAGCAGTACTTC.

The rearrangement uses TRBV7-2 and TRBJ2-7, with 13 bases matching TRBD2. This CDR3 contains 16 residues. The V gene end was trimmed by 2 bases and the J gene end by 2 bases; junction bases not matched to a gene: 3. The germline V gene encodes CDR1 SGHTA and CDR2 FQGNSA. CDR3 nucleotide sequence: TGTGCCAGCAGCTTAAGGACTAGCGGGAGAGCCTACGAGCAGTACTTC. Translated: CASSLRTSGRAYEQYF.

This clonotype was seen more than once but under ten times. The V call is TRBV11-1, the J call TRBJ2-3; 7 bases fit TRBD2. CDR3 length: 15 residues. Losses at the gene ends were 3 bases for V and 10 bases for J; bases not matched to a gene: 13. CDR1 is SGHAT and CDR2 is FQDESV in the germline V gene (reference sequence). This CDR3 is CASSFTSATLDAQYF. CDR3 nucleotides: TGTGCCAGCAGCTTCACTAGCGCCACACTTGATGCGCAGTATTTT.

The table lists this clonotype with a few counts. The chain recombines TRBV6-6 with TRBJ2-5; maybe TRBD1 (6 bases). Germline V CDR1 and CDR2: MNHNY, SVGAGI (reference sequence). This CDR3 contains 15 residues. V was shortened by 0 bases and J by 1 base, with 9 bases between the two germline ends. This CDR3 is CASSYSTGSQETQYF. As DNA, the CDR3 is TGTGCCAGCAGTTACTCTACAGGGAGCCAAGAGACCCAGTACTTC.

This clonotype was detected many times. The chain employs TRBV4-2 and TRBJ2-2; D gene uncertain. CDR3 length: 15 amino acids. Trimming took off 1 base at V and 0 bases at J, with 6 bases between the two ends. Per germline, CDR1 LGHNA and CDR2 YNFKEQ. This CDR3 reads CASSQVGANTGELFF. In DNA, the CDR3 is TGTGCCAGCAGCCAAGTTGGCGCGAACACCGGGGAGCTGTTTTTT.